The rows below give T cell receptor beta chains drawn from one sample of a study of cytomegalovirus exposure and HLA in healthy donors. Sequencing used immunoSEQ multiplex PCR; TCRdb keeps in-frame clones, though not all of them. This sample's table has tens of thousands of clones. What was sequenced was PBMCs. These receptors were taken from a man aged 45 to 65 in good health and CMV-seronegative. Each CDR3 is given without its conserved first and last residue. The D gene is left open where the match is weak.

d_gene,v_gene,j_gene,CDR3aa
.,TRBV5-4,TRBJ2-1,ASSSGLEQF
TRBD1,TRBV18,TRBJ1-6,ASSPMGQIYNSPLH
.,TRBV15,TRBJ1-1,ATSRQGFNTEAF
.,TRBV19,TRBJ1-1,ASSQGKGTEAF
.,TRBV7-8,TRBJ1-3,ASRRGGGLGGNTIY
TRBD1,TRBV4-3,TRBJ1-2,ASSQDRDSYGYT
.,TRBV4-1,TRBJ1-1,ASSQDSDTEAF
.,TRBV5-1,TRBJ1-2,ASSLGLSNYGYT
.,TRBV28,TRBJ2-7,ASSFNVDSKYEQY
.,TRBV18,TRBJ2-7,ASSPPLGGDSYEQY